This T cell receptor (beta chain) was retrieved from a study of cytomegalovirus exposure and HLA in healthy donors. Study conclusions and caveats: Later, TCR association rates were found to vary by HLA locus, highest for DRB1 and lowest for HLA-C. Being indistinguishable, some V segments were excluded, TRBV6-2 and TRBV6-3 among them. In a later analysis, most CMV-associated TCR beta chains appeared HLA-restricted.

This CDR3 has 12 residues. Looked up from germline, CDR1 is SQVTM and CDR2 is ANQGSEA. About this clone itself: The antigen is undetermined.

PCR used 60 Vbeta primers and 13 Jbeta primers. Libraries were prepared by immunoSEQ multiplex PCR; TCRdb keeps only in-frame clonotypes and omits some of them. The sample yields roughly 110,000 clones, around 77% seen once. Sequenced input: PBMCs. This receptor was taken from a male donor in good health and CMV-seronegative. This chain links TRBV29-1 with TRBJ2-5; D not certain. The J call could be wrong; TRBJ2-7 is a better fit for the DNA end. This CDR3 is CSVGGDSYEQYF. In DNA, the CDR3 is TGCAGCGTTGGAGGTGACTCCTACGAGCAGTACTTC.